The T cell receptor (beta chain) described here comes from a study of cytomegalovirus exposure and HLA in healthy donors. Study findings and constraints: Within an earlier analysis, most TCR beta V segments proved productive either about 90% or about 30% of the time.

Only a few counts were recorded for this clone. The antigen is unknown. V lost 2 bases, J lost 6 bases, and 9 bases lay in between. The germline V gene encodes CDR1 LGHNT and CDR2 FRNRAP. CDR3 length equals 13 residues. With 60 Vbeta and 13 Jbeta primers, the PCR was carried out. Using immunoSEQ multiplex PCR, the repertoire was profiled, and TCRdb retains in-frame clones only, with some absent. The table records 150,000 to 200,000 clones, nearly 70% of them present only once. The clonotype comes from a man aged 25 to 40 in good health and CMV-seropositive. This chain links TRBV12-5 with TRBJ2-3; D might be TRBD2 (6 bases). The specimen was PBMCs. Here the CDR3 reads CASGLTSWDTQYF. The CDR3 nucleotides read TGTGCTAGTGGTTTGACTAGCTGGGATACGCAGTATTTT.